This T cell receptor beta chain came from a study of CD8+ T cells in alopecia areata. Study information: Treated patients took oral tofacitinib at 5 to 10 mg twice daily. Patients took tofacitinib for 6 to 18 months, followed by 6 drug-free months. Findings of the study overall: Persistence during tofacitinib was seen for many expanded lesional clones in scalp and blood.

The sample's treatment: oral pan-JAK inhibitor, 5-10 mg twice daily. Note on this clone: Antigen specificity is unknown.

Extracted RNA was reverse transcribed, and the resulting cDNA served as sequencing template. Using immunoSEQ multiplex PCR, the repertoire was profiled, and TCRdb retains in-frame clones only, with some absent. The sample includes about 140,000 clones, roughly nine tenths of them seen just once. This receptor was obtained from a human donor with alopecia areata. Specimen: CD8+ T cells sorted from blood, collected at week 4, from a patient treated with tofacitinib.

The CDR3 coding sequence is TGCGCCAGCAGCTTGGGCAATGGACTATTGCTCGAGTACGAGCAGTACTTC. Its protein product is CASSLGNGLLLEYEQYF. V usage is TRBV5-1 and J usage is TRBJ2-7; perhaps TRBD2 as D (6 bases). Germline V lookup: CDR1 SGHRS, CDR2 YFSETQ. The V gene lost 0 bases and the J gene lost 4 bases, with 20 bases spanning the gap. CDR3 size: 17 residues.